This T cell receptor beta chain was profiled in a study of CD8 T cells in ankylosing spondylitis. Each TCR beta library was made by quantitative 5'-RACE that incorporated molecular barcodes. TCRdb independently ran MiXCR on the 5' RACE reads; one entry per CDR3 protein. The table lists fewer than 250,000 distinct CDR3 sequences, 30% to 35% of them singletons, with approximately 4.6% in the top ten. Study observations and caveats: Significant enrichment of disease-linked clones was reportedly seen in matched ankylosing spondylitis synovial fluid. Disease-linked clones, CD8+, were relatively rare in peripheral blood. Apparently characteristic of ankylosing spondylitis blood was a TCR beta motif (about eight highly homologous variants).

This clonotype was seen a few times. Its matching antigen is unknown. Germline V gene lookup returns CDR1 SGDLS and CDR2 YYNGEE. Germline trimming cut 0 bases from V and 5 bases from J; bases unmatched to any gene: 4. The CDR3 length is 16 residues. This chain joins TRBV9 and TRBJ2-5; 13 bases map to TRBD2. Sequencing was done on a sample of blood, either unsorted or a sorted T cell fraction (not recorded which). The origin of this receptor is a male donor with ankylosing spondylitis or in good health (not recorded which). CDR3 loop: CASSVGLAGGTETQYF. The CDR3, as DNA: TGTGCCAGCAGCGTAGGACTAGCGGGGGGTACGGAGACCCAGTACTTC.